The entry below gives a single TCR beta chain sequence along with its context. The target antigen is unknown. RNA transcripts served as the template for amplifying TCR beta CDR3 regions. The primer set for the first-round RT-PCR of the TCR CDR3 was HTBI. TCRdb reanalysed the multiplex PCR reads using MiXCR and keeps one entry per CDR3 protein. The sample yields 200,000 to 300,000 distinct CDR3 sequences, almost 25% seen once. CDR3 length: 14 residues. From germline, CDR1 is SGHTA and CDR2 FQGNSA. This specimen comes from a study of T cells in Graves' hyperthyroidism and ophthalmopathy. Study-wide points: The authors' 13 V-J model separated ophthalmopathy from stable hyperthyroidism.

The source is a woman aged 35 to 49 with Graves' ophthalmopathy. V and J are TRBV7-2 and TRBJ2-7; 7 nucleotides align to TRBD1. The DNA end favors TRBJ2-1, so the J call may be wrong. The sample comprised blood. The CDR3 loop is CASSAIGGPYEQFF. CDR3 DNA sequence: TGTGCCAGCAGCGCGATAGGGGGCCCTTACGAGCAGTTCTTC.